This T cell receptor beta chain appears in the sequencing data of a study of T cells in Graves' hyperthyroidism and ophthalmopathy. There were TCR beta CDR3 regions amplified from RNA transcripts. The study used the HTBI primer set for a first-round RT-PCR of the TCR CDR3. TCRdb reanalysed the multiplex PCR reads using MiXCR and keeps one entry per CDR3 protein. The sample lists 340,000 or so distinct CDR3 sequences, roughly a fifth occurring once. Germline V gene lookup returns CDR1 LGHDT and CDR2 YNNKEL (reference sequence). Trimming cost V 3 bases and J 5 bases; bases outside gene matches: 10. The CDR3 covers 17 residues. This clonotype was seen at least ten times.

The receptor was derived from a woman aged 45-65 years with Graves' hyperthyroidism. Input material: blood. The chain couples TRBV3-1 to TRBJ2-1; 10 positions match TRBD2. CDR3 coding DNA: TGTGCCAGCAGCCATCTCCAAGCGGGAGGGCCCAACAATGAGCAGTTCTTC. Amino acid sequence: CASSHLQAGGPNNEQFF.